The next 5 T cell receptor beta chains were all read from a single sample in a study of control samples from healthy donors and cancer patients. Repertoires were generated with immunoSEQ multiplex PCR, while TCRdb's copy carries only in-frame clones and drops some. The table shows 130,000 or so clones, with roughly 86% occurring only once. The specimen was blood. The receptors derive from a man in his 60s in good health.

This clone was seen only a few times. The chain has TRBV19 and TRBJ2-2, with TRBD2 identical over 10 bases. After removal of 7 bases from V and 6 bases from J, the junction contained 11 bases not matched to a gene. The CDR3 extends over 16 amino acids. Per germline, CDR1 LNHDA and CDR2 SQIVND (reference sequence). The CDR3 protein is CASNAASGGPSGELFF. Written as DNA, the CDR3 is TGTGCCAGTAATGCCGCTAGCGGGGGTCCCTCCGGGGAGCTGTTTTTT.

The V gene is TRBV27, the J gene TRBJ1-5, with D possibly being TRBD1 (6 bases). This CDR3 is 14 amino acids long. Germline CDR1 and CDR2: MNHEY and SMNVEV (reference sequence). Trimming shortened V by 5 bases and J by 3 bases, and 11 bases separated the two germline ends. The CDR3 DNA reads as TGTGCCAGCAGTCAGGGGCTTGCCAATCAGCCCCAGCATTTT. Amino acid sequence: CASSQGLANQPQHF.

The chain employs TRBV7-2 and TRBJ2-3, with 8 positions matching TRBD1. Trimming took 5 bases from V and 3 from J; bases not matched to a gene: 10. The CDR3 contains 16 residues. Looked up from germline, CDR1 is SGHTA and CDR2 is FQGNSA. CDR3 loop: CASSLQGGPETDTQYF. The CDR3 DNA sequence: TGTGCCAGCAGCCTACAGGGGGGCCCAGAGACAGATACGCAGTATTTT.

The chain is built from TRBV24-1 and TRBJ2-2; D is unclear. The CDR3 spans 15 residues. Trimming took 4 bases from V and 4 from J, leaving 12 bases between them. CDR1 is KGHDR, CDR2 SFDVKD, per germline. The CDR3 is CATSDAGFPTGELFF. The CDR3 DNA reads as TGTGCCACCAGTGACGCCGGGTTCCCCACCGGGGAGCTGTTTTTT.

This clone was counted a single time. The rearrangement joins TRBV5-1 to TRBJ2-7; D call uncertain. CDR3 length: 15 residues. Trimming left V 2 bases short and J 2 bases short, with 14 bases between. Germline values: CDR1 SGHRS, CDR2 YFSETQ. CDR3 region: CASSLIFPRAYEQYF. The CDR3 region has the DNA TGCGCCAGCAGCTTAATATTCCCGAGAGCCTACGAGCAGTACTTC.